The 13 T cell receptor beta chains reported below all come from one sample, sequenced in a study of cytomegalovirus exposure and HLA in healthy donors. The PCR was carried out with 60 Vbeta primers and 13 Jbeta primers. Some clones are missing from TCRdb's copy, which holds only in-frame ones; the method was immunoSEQ multiplex PCR. This table has 83,000 or so clones, roughly 76% appearing once. Sequenced sample: PBMCs. The receptors derive from a woman between 25 and 40 years old in good health and CMV-seronegative.

The chain recombines TRBV6-5 with TRBJ2-3; 9 bases match TRBD2. J gave up 4 bases and V 2 bases, and 4 bases lay outside the gene matches. The V gene's germline CDR1 is MNHEY and CDR2 SVGAGI. CDR3 length: 15 amino acids. As DNA, the CDR3 is TGTGCCAGCAGTTACGGTAGCGGGAGTGCAGATACGCAGTATTTT. Translated: CASSYGSGSADTQYF.

The V and J genes are TRBV6-5 and TRBJ2-5; unclear D gene. The germline gives CDR1 MNHEY, CDR2 SVGAGI. The CDR3 is 14 residues long. V was clipped by 4 bases and J by 2 bases, with 11 bases between them. The CDR3 nucleotides read TGTGCCAGCAGTTCGGCAGGCCGTCAAGAGACCCAGTACTTC. Its translation is CASSSAGRQETQYF.

V is TRBV11-2 and J is TRBJ1-1; TRBD1 matches 8 bases. CDR1 is SGHAT, CDR2 FQNNGV, per germline. This CDR3 has 13 amino acids. Trimming cost V 5 bases and J 2 bases; bases outside gene matches: 1. The CDR3 loop reads CASSGQGNTEAFF. CDR3 DNA: TGTGCCAGCAGCGGACAGGGAAACACTGAAGCTTTCTTT.

The chain joins TRBV5-4 to TRBJ1-1, with a weak D call TRBD1 (5 bases). The CDR3 is 14 residues long. V was clipped by 3 bases and J by 1 base, with 10 bases between them. CDR1 is SGHNT and CDR2 is YYREEE in the germline V gene (reference sequence). CDR3 in DNA: TGTGCCAGCAGCTCGGGACTTACGAACACTGAAGCTTTCTTT. It codes for CASSSGLTNTEAFF.

The V and J genes are TRBV30 and TRBJ2-7; 7 bases align to TRBD1. The CDR3 extends over 14 amino acids. From germline, CDR1 is GTSNPN and CDR2 SVGIG (reference sequence). V lost 2 bases, J lost 2 bases, and 6 bases stayed unmatched. CDR3 DNA sequence: TGTGCCTGGAGTACTGACAGGGTGGCCTACGAGCAGTACTTC. Translating gives CAWSTDRVAYEQYF.

The chain couples TRBV2 to TRBJ2-1; TRBD1 agrees at 10 bases. CDR1 is SNHLY, CDR2 FYNNEI, per germline. The V segment lost 4 bases and the J segment 0 bases; nucleotides outside the gene matches: 9. The CDR3 loop spans 18 amino acids. CDR3 sequence: CASSAGTGALSSYNEQFF. The CDR3 DNA is TGTGCCAGCAGTGCCGGGACAGGGGCGCTTAGCTCCTACAATGAGCAGTTCTTC.

CDR3 DNA sequence: TGTGCCAGCACCCCAACGGGCGGGAGCCACAATGAGCAGTTCTTC. Encoded protein: CASTPTGGSHNEQFF. The rearrangement joins TRBV9 to TRBJ2-1; 7 nucleotides agree with TRBD2. The V gene end was trimmed by 6 bases and the J gene end by 5 bases; junction bases not matched to a gene: 11. Germline V CDR1 and CDR2: SGDLS, YYNGEE. This CDR3 region has 15 residues.

The chain employs TRBV9 and TRBJ1-5, with no clear D. The ends were cut back, 4 bases at V and 4 bases at J, with 15 bases in the middle. The CDR3 consists of 15 residues. The germline CDR1 and CDR2 sequences are SGDLS and YYNGEE. CDR3 in amino acids: CASSSGVVANQPQHF. Here the CDR3 DNA reads TGTGCCAGCAGCTCCGGCGTGGTAGCAAATCAGCCCCAGCATTTT.

The chain couples TRBV5-4 to TRBJ1-2, with D possibly being TRBD1 (5 bases). In germline, CDR1 is SGHNT, CDR2 YYREEE (reference sequence). The CDR3 is 15 amino acids. Trimming cost V 4 bases and J 5 bases, with 18 bases left between them. The CDR3 reads CASSEGAGDQYGYTF. The CDR3 DNA sequence: TGTGCCAGCAGCGAAGGGGCGGGAGACCAGTATGGCTACACCTTC.

This clone was seen a few times. This chain connects TRBV5-1 to TRBJ1-3; D ambiguous. The CDR3 is 14 residues long. The V gene lost 2 bases and the J gene lost 4 bases, with 10 bases spanning the gap. The germline gives CDR1 SGHRS, CDR2 YFSETQ. The CDR3 is CASSFDGSGNTIYF. The CDR3 bases are TGCGCCAGCAGCTTCGACGGGTCCGGAAACACCATATATTTT.

The genes are TRBV7-3 and TRBJ2-5; D not resolved. The CDR3 has 14 residues. The germline V and J ends were trimmed by 2 bases and 6 bases, with 13 bases remaining between them. Germline CDR1 reads SGHTA; CDR2 reads FQGTGA. CDR3 DNA sequence: TGTGCCAGCAGCTTAGCCCGAGCAGGCCAGACCCAGTACTTC. It codes for CASSLARAGQTQYF.

The gene calls are TRBV14 and TRBJ2-2; D perhaps matches TRBD2 (5 bases). V was shortened by 2 bases and J by 7 bases, with 20 bases between the two germline ends. Germline V CDR1 and CDR2: SGHDN, FVKESK. CDR3 length: 17 residues. The CDR3 sequence: CASSQPSTLSLDGELFF. The DNA of the CDR3 is TGTGCCAGCAGCCAACCTAGCACCTTATCTTTGGACGGGGAGCTGTTTTTT.

V is TRBV28 and J is TRBJ1-5; D is ambiguous. Deletions cut 3 bases from V and 0 bases from J, with 12 bases between. Looked up from germline, CDR1 is MDHEN and CDR2 is SYDVKM. The CDR3 has 16 residues. The CDR3 reads CASSFFGLHSNQPQHF. The DNA of the CDR3 is TGTGCCAGCAGTTTTTTCGGGTTGCATAGCAATCAGCCCCAGCATTTT.